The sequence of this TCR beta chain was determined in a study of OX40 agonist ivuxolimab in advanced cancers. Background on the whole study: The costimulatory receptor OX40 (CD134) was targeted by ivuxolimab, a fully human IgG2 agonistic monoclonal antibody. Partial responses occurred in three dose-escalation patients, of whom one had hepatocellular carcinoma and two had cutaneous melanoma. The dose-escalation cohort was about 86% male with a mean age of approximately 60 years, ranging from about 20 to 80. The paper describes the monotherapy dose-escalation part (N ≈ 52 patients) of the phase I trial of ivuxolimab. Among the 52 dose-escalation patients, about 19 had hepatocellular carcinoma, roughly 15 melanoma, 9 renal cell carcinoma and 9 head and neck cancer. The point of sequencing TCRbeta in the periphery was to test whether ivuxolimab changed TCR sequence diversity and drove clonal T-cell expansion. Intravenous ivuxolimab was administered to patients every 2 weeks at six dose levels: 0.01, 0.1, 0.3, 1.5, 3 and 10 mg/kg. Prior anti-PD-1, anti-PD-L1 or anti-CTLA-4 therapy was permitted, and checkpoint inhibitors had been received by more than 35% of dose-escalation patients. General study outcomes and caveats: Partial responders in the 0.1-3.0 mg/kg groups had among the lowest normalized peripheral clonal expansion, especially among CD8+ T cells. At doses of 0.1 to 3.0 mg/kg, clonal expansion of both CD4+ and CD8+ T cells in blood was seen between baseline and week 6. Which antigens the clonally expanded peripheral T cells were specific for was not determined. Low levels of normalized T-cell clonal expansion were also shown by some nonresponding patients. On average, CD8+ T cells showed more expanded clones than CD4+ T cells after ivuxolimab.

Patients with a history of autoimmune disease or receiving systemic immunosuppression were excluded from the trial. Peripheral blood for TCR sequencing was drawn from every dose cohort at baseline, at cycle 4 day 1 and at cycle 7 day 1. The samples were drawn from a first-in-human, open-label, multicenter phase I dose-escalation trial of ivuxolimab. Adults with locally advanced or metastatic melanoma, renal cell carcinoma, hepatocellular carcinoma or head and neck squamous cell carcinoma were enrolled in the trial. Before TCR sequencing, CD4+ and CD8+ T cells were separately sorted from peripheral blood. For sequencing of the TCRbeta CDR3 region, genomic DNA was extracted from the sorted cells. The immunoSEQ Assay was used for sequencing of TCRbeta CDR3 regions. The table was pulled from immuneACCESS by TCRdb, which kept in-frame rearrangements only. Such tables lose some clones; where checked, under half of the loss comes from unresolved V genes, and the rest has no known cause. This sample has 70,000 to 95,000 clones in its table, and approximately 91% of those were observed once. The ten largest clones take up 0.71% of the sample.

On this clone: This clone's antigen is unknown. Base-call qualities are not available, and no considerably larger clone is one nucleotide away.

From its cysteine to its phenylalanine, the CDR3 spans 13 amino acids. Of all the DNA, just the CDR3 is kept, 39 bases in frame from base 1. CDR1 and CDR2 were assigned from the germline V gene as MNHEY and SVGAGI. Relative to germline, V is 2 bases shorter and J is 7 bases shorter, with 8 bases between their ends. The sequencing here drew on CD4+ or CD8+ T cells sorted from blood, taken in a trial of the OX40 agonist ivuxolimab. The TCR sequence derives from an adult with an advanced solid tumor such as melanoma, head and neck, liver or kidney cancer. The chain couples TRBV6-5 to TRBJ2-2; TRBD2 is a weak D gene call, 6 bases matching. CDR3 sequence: CASSYGGNGELFF. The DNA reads TGTGCCAGCAGTTACGGGGGGAACGGGGAGCTGTTTTTT.